These T cell receptor beta chains were read from a single sample in a study of blood T cell repertoires in COVID-19. Only in-frame clones appear in the TCRdb table, and some are missing; sequencing was by immunoSEQ multiplex PCR. The sample consists of 100,000 to 150,000 clones, more than 70% of them appearing once. The specimen sequenced was peripheral blood. These TCRs come from a woman in her 30s who had recovered from COVID-19. Each CDR3 is given without its conserved first and last residue. A D gene is named only where the DNA matches it firmly.

TRBV20-1,-,TRBJ1-2,SASRANYGYT
TRBV7-6,-,TRBJ2-2,ASSPRGLYTGELF
TRBV5-1,-,TRBJ2-5,ASSLVSRVETQY
TRBV3-1/TRBV3-2,-,TRBJ2-1,ASSQVNPPDRGQF
TRBV6-5,TRBD1,TRBJ1-1,ASSRTGNTEAF
TRBV10-3,TRBD1,TRBJ1-2,AIRLTGGAYGYT
TRBV7-2,TRBD2,TRBJ2-7,ASSKGLAAYEQY
TRBV12-3/TRBV12-4,-,TRBJ1-2,ASREQGNGYT
TRBV4-2,TRBD2,TRBJ2-1,ASSQDQREDNEQF
TRBV6-5,TRBD1,TRBJ1-2,ASTPGQGRNGYT
TRBV7-8,TRBD2,TRBJ2-3,ASSSGAGADTQY
TRBV5-5,-,TRBJ2-7,ASSSRQTLVYEQY